This is a list of T cell receptor beta chains from one sample in a study of blood T cells in healthy people across ages. MiXCR, applied by TCRdb to the 5' RACE reads, yields one record per CDR3 protein. The sample gives some 1,000,000 distinct CDR3 sequences, approximately 25% of which show up once; 0.65% to 0.75% is in the top ten. These data were likewise used in another study, on T cells of mothers and their children.

The source material was blood. Source of these receptors: a girl between 2 and 10 years old in good health. CDR3s include the opening cysteine and the closing phenylalanine or tryptophan. A D gene is named only where the DNA matches it firmly. The size field is filled for only some rows; it gives once, few, many or a size class.

D gene	V gene	J gene	clone size	CDR3 length	CDR3 DNA	CDR3 protein
.	TRBV20-1	TRBJ1-1	.	14	TGCAGTGCTAGACACAGGGTTATGAACACTGAAGCTTTCTTT	CSARHRVMNTEAFF
.	TRBV12-3/TRBV12-4	TRBJ2-5	few	14	TGTGCCAGCAGTTTAGACAGCAACCAAGAGACCCAGTACTTC	CASSLDSNQETQYF
.	TRBV6-5	TRBJ2-3	few	15	TGTGCCAGCAGTTACACGACGGGGCTCACAGATACGCAGTATTTT	CASSYTTGLTDTQYF
.	TRBV12-3/TRBV12-4	TRBJ2-1	.	12	TGTGCCAGCAGTAACCCCTCCGGTGAGCAGTTCTTC	CASSNPSGEQFF
TRBD2	TRBV29-1	TRBJ2-2	.	17	TGCAGCGCTTATGGGGGAGGGAGGCCCCCGAACACCGGGGAGCTGTTTTTT	CSAYGGGRPPNTGELFF
TRBD1	TRBV7-7	TRBJ2-7	few	15	TGTGCTAGCAGCAAAGGGACAGTTAGGAACTACGAGCAGTACTTC	CASSKGTVRNYEQYF
.	TRBV5-1	TRBJ2-5	.	15	TGCGCCAGCAGCTTTATAGAGCGGGCCCAAGAGACCCAGTACTTC	CASSFIERAQETQYF
.	TRBV4-1	TRBJ1-4	few	15	TGCGCCAGCAGCCAAGAGGCAAGAATTAATGAAAAACTGTTTTTT	CASSQEARINEKLFF
TRBD2	TRBV5-1	TRBJ2-5	.	18	TGCGCCAGCAGCTTTGGACTAGCGGGGGGGAACAGACAAGAGACCCAGTACTTC	CASSFGLAGGNRQETQYF
TRBD1	TRBV15	TRBJ1-3	few	15	TGTGCCACCAGCAGCGACAGGGGGCATGGAAACACCATATATTTT	CATSSDRGHGNTIYF
.	TRBV2	TRBJ1-4	.	17	TGTGCCAGCAGTGCACTCAGCCCGGAGGGTACCGATGAAAAACTGTTTTTT	CASSALSPEGTDEKLFF
TRBD2	TRBV13	TRBJ2-2	few	15	TGTGCCCAGCGACAAAGCGGGGAGAACACCGGGGAGCTGTTTTTT	CAQRQSGENTGELFF
.	TRBV6-5	TRBJ1-1	many	12	TGTGCCAGCAGCCGGACAGACACTGAAGCTTTCTTT	CASSRTDTEAFF
TRBD2	TRBV5-6	TRBJ2-5	.	17	TGTGCCAGCAGCTACAGACCGGGACTAGCGGGAGAAGAGACCCAGTGCTTC	CASSYRPGLAGEETQCF
.	TRBV4-2	TRBJ2-4	.	14	TGTGCCAGCGGCCAAGATGAACCCCCCATGGTTCAGTACTTC	CASGQDEPPMVQYF
.	TRBV24-1	TRBJ1-2	few	14	TGTGCCACCAGTGAAGGCAGAGTCTACTATGGCTACACCTTC	CATSEGRVYYGYTF
.	TRBV20-1	TRBJ1-1	.	13	TGCAGTGCTAGAATGACAGGAGGGATTGAAGCTTTCTTT	CSARMTGGIEAFF
TRBD2	TRBV7-3	TRBJ2-3	.	16	TGTGCCAGCAGCCCCGGCCCGGGAGGCCGAGTAGATACGCAGTATTTT	CASSPGPGGRVDTQYF
.	TRBV10-1	TRBJ2-5	few	13	TGCGCCAGCAGTGAGACGGGGCAAGAGACCCAGTACTTC	CASSETGQETQYF
TRBD1	TRBV5-5	TRBJ1-3	few	15	TGTGCCAGCAGCGCTACAGGGGACTCTGGAAACACCATATATTTT	CASSATGDSGNTIYF
.	TRBV3-1	TRBJ2-7	few	15	TGTGCCAGCAACCAAGAAAGGGCAGGTACCCACGAGCAGTACTTC	CASNQERAGTHEQYF
.	TRBV6-5	TRBJ2-5	.	15	TGTGCCAGCAGTTACGGCGGGGGCAGGACAGAGACCCAGTACTTC	CASSYGGGRTETQYF
TRBD2	TRBV9	TRBJ2-3	.	17	TGTGCCAGCAGCGCCGGGGGACTAGCGGTAAACACAGATACGCAGTATTTT	CASSAGGLAVNTDTQYF
.	TRBV28	TRBJ1-2	many	12	TGTGCCAGCAGTTTGAGTAATTATGGCTACACCTTC	CASSLSNYGYTF
TRBD2	TRBV28	TRBJ2-7	few	14	TGTGCCAGCAGTTGGAGCGGGACCCCCTACGAGCAGTACTTC	CASSWSGTPYEQYF
.	TRBV10-3	TRBJ2-7	.	13	TGTGCCATCAGTGGTATAGCCGCCTACGAGCAGTACTTC	CAISGIAAYEQYF
.	TRBV29-1	TRBJ1-1	.	16	TGCAGCGTCGGTTGGCTAGACAGGTCCATGAACACTGAAGCTTTCTTT	CSVGWLDRSMNTEAFF
.	TRBV4-3	TRBJ1-5	.	16	TGCGCCAGCAGCCAAGATTCGGGTAGTAGCAATCAGCCCCAGCATTTT	CASSQDSGSSNQPQHF
TRBD1	TRBV28	TRBJ1-1	.	15	TGTGCCAGCAGTACGCGCCAACAGGGGACGGAAGAAGCTTTCTTT	CASSTRQQGTEEAFF
.	TRBV7-8	TRBJ2-6	.	18	TGTGCCAGCAGCTTATCACCGGGACACAACTCTGGGGCCAACGTCCTGACTTTC	CASSLSPGHNSGANVLTF
.	TRBV24-1	TRBJ2-3	.	15	TGTGCCACCAGTGACCCGGACCTGCCAGAACCTACGCAGTATTTT	CATSDPDLPEPTQYF
.	TRBV28	TRBJ1-2	.	16	TGTGCCAGCAGTTTAGCGAGGGGCGTCAATTCAAATGGCTACACCTTC	CASSLARGVNSNGYTF
.	TRBV9	TRBJ1-3	.	15	TGTGCCAGCAGCATTGACACGACCTCTGGAAACACCATATATTTT	CASSIDTTSGNTIYF
.	TRBV5-5	TRBJ2-5	.	14	TGTGCCAGCAGCCGACGACGGGACCAAGAGACCCAGTACTTC	CASSRRRDQETQYF
.	TRBV20-1	TRBJ1-1	once	13	TGCAGTGCCCCGACCGAAACCAACACTGAAGCTTTCTTT	CSAPTETNTEAFF
.	TRBV3-1	TRBJ1-5	few	14	TGTGCCAGCAGCCGCTCGACCGGGAAGAAGCCCCAGCATTTT	CASSRSTGKKPQHF
.	TRBV20-1	TRBJ2-5	.	12	TGCAGTGCTTGGTCCCCCACTTATCCCCAGTACTTC	CSAWSPTYPQYF
TRBD1	TRBV28	TRBJ1-2	once	13	TGTGCCAGCAGCGCAGGGGGACGCTATGGCTACACCTTC	CASSAGGRYGYTF
TRBD2	TRBV7-9	TRBJ2-3	.	16	TGTGCCAGCAGCGTCATGAGGCGGGAGATTGAAGATACGCAGTATTTT	CASSVMRREIEDTQYF
.	TRBV10-3	TRBJ2-5	.	11	TGTGCCATCAGTGACGGGACCCACCAGTACTTC	CAISDGTHQYF
.	TRBV25-1	TRBJ1-1	.	13	TGTGCCAGCAGTGCGGGACAAACAACTGAAGCTTTCTTT	CASSAGQTTEAFF
TRBD2	TRBV4-2	TRBJ2-2	.	18	TGTGCCAGCAGCAACCAAGCGGGGGGATACATAAACACCGGGGAGCTGTTTTTT	CASSNQAGGYINTGELFF
TRBD2	TRBV12-3/TRBV12-4	TRBJ2-1	few	15	TGTGCCAGCAGTTTCGAGCGGGGGGCTTACAATGAGCAGTTCTTC	CASSFERGAYNEQFF